A single sample is the source of the 17 T cell receptor beta chains below, sequenced in a study of blood T cell repertoires in COVID-19 (TCRdb year 2020). The library was obtained by the immunoSEQ multiplex PCR assay. The source is immuneACCESS, and TCRdb retained only in-frame sequences with V and J called. Part of the clones is not carried over; for the studies checked, unresolved V genes explain less than half of this, and the remainder is unexplained. The sample table holds about 33,000 clones, of which 65% to 90% were seen once. The ten largest make up about 6.4% of the sample. Sequences were obtained from peripheral blood. These receptors were collected from a man in his 60s with active COVID-19.

The genes are TRBV5-5 and TRBJ1-5; tentatively, D is TRBD1 (6 bases). The V end was cut by 4 bases, the J end by 2 bases, with 19 bases between. CDR3 size: 17 residues. Germline V CDR1 and CDR2: SGHKS, YYEKEE (reference sequence). CDR3 residues: CASSPRGGGYGNQPQHF. CDR3 nucleotide sequence: TGTGCCAGCAGCCCGCGAGGGGGTGGGTATGGCAATCAGCCCCAGCATTTT.

The V call is TRBV29-1, the J call TRBJ2-1; D perhaps matches TRBD2 (6 bases). The V and J ends lost 5 bases and 0 bases respectively, with 8 bases between them. The CDR3 spans 13 residues. CDR1 and CDR2 from the germline V gene are SQVTM and ANQGSEA. This CDR3 reads CSVFGSSYNEQFF. CDR3 in DNA: TGCAGCGTTTTCGGGAGCTCCTACAATGAGCAGTTCTTC.

The CDR3 loop reads CASSNPTGGRETQYF. The CDR3, as DNA: TGTGCCAGCAGCAATCCGACAGGGGGTAGGGAGACCCAGTACTTC. The genes are TRBV5-4 and TRBJ2-5; 9 nucleotides align to TRBD1. This CDR3 has 15 residues. The V gene's germline CDR1 is SGHNT and CDR2 YYREEE (reference sequence). Losses at the gene ends were 4 bases for V and 5 bases for J; bases not matched to a gene: 9.

The CDR3 DNA reads TGTGCCAGTAGTACGACGGGCCGAGGGGAGACCCAGTACTTC. Translating gives CASSTTGRGETQYF. The gene calls are TRBV19 and TRBJ2-5; TRBD2 might be the D (5 bases). Trimming cost V 4 bases and J 5 bases, with 14 bases left between them. The CDR3 runs to 14 residues. The V gene's germline CDR1 is LNHDA and CDR2 SQIVND (reference sequence).

The rearrangement uses TRBV3-1 (or the pseudogene TRBV3-2) and TRBJ1-4; D not certain. CDR1 and CDR2 from the germline V gene are LGHDT and YNNKEL (reference sequence). This CDR3 region has 13 residues. Trimming left V 6 bases short and J 8 bases short, with 13 bases between. In DNA form, the CDR3 reads TGTGCCAGCAGGTCGGCCTGGGCGGAAAAACTGTTTTTT. This gives the protein CASRSAWAEKLFF.

This chain connects TRBV6-5 to TRBJ2-7; 7 positions agree with TRBD1. Germline CDR1 MNHEY, CDR2 SVGAGI. V shed 5 bases and J 2 bases; nucleotides not matched to a gene: 6. The CDR3 sequence is 14 residues long. The CDR3 nucleotides are TGTGCCAGCAGTATTCGACAGGGAGCCTACGAGCAGTACTTC. Translation gives CASSIRQGAYEQYF.

This clone was seen a handful of times. The chain couples TRBV5-1 to TRBJ2-2; 7 bases are shared with TRBD2. Germline CDR1 SGHRS, CDR2 YFSETQ. V shed 5 bases and J 4 bases; nucleotides not matched to a gene: 5. The CDR3 is 14 residues long. The CDR3 nucleotides are TGCGCCAGCAGGGGGTTAGCGGGCACCGGGGAGCTGTTTTTT. It yields the protein CASRGLAGTGELFF.

The V gene is TRBV5-1, the J gene TRBJ2-2; 14 bases map to TRBD2. J lost 2 bases, V lost 4 bases, and 4 bases had no gene match. This CDR3 has 17 amino acids. Germline CDR1 and CDR2: SGHRS and YFSETQ. The CDR3 DNA follows: TGCGCCAGCAGCCCCGGACTAGCGGGAGGAAACACCGGGGAGCTGTTTTTT. This encodes CASSPGLAGGNTGELFF.

The V gene is TRBV27, the J gene TRBJ2-7, with TRBD2 matching 7 bases. Germline V lookup: CDR1 MNHEY, CDR2 SMNVEV (reference sequence). Germline trimming cut 2 bases from V and 4 bases from J; bases unmatched to any gene: 5. There are 14 residues in the CDR3. The CDR3 region is CASSLKASGYEQYF. The DNA of the CDR3 is TGTGCCAGCAGTTTAAAGGCTAGCGGATACGAGCAGTACTTC.

The rearrangement joins TRBV6-5 to TRBJ2-7; D ambiguous. Per germline, CDR1 MNHEY and CDR2 SVGAGI. The CDR3 runs 12 residues. V was clipped by 6 bases and J by 4 bases, with 10 bases between them. The CDR3 DNA reads TGTGCCAGCAGAGGAGCAATTTACGAGCAGTACGTC. Amino acids: CASRGAIYEQYV.

V and J are TRBV7-8 and TRBJ2-3, with TRBD2 as a possible D gene (6 bases). Germline V gives CDR1 SGHVS, CDR2 FQNEAQ. The germline V and J ends were trimmed by 1 base and 12 bases, with 14 bases remaining between them. The CDR3 contains 13 residues. The CDR3 DNA follows: TGTGCCAGCAGCTTAGGCCCCGGGACTGCACAGTATTTT. Translated: CASSLGPGTAQYF. Using reference TRBV7-8 and TRBJ2-3 for the parts outside the CDR3, the full variable domain is GAGVSQSPRYKVAKRGQDVALRCDPISGHVSLFWYQQALGQGPEFLTYFQNEAQLDKSGLPSDRFFAERPEGSVSTLKIQRTQQEDSAVYLCASSLGPGTAQYFGPGTRLTVL.

The sample holds one count of this clone. The rearrangement uses TRBV2 and TRBJ2-1; TRBD2 might be the D (6 bases). The ends were cut back, 10 bases at V and 1 base at J, with 14 bases in the middle. The CDR3 totals 14 residues. The germline CDR1 and CDR2 sequences are SNHLY and FYNNEI. In nucleotides, the CDR3 is TGTGCCACGCTACGGGACTCATCCTACAATGAGCAGTTCTTC. It translates to CATLRDSSYNEQFF.

The gene calls are TRBV11-3 and TRBJ2-7, with D hard to call. This CDR3 region has 13 residues. CDR1 and CDR2 from the germline V gene are SGHNT and YENEEA. V lost 2 bases and J lost 2, with 7 bases in between. The CDR3 nucleotides are TGTGCCAGCAGCTTAAGCCAGGCCTACGAGCAGTACGTC. This sequence encodes CASSLSQAYEQYV.

The rearrangement links TRBV5-1 to TRBJ2-3; D ambiguous. This CDR3 has 12 amino acids. Trimming removed 1 base from V and 6 bases from J, with 6 bases in between. CDR1 is SGHRS, CDR2 YFSETQ, per germline. The CDR3 sequence is CASSLPSDTQYF. The CDR3 nucleotides read TGCGCCAGCAGCTTGCCATCCGATACGCAGTATTTT.

The V and J genes are TRBV6-5 and TRBJ2-1, with TRBD2 matching 7 bases. The J segment lost 8 bases and the V segment lost 6 bases, leaving 13 bases of the junction unmatched. This CDR3 comprises 15 residues. The germline V gene encodes CDR1 MNHEY and CDR2 SVGAGI. DNA for the CDR3: TGTGCCAGCAGACGAGCCGGGACTACGAAGTATGAGCAGTTCTTC. Translated: CASRRAGTTKYEQFF.

The chain joins TRBV6-5 to TRBJ2-1, with 13 bases fitting TRBD2. V lost 8 bases, J lost 8 bases, and 3 bases stayed unmatched. CDR3 size: 13 residues. Germline V gene sequence: CDR1 MNHEY, CDR2 SVGAGI. DNA for the CDR3: TGTGCCAGCCGGACTAGCGGGAGAGATGAGCAGTTCTTC. Encoded protein: CASRTSGRDEQFF.

The chain recombines TRBV5-1 with TRBJ2-2; D is perhaps TRBD2 (6 bases). Germline assignment: CDR1 SGHRS and CDR2 YFSETQ. The CDR3 runs to 16 residues. V was clipped by 0 bases and J by 1 base, with 10 bases between them. CDR3 amino acids: CASSLDMGGNTGELFF. CDR3 DNA sequence: TGCGCCAGCAGCTTGGATATGGGAGGGAACACCGGGGAGCTGTTTTTT.